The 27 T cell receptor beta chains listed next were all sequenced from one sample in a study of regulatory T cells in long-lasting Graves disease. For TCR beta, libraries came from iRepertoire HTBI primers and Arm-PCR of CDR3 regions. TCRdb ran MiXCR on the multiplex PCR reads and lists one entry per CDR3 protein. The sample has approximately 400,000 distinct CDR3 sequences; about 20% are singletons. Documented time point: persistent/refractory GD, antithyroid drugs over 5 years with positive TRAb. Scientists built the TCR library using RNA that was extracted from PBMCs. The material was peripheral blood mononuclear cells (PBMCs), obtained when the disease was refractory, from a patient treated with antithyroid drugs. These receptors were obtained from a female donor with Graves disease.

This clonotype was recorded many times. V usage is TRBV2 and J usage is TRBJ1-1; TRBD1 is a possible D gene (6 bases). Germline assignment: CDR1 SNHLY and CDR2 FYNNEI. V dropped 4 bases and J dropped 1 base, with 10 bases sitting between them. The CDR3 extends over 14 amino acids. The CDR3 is CASSVAGANTEAFF. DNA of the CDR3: TGTGCCAGCAGTGTAGCAGGGGCGAACACTGAAGCTTTCTTT.

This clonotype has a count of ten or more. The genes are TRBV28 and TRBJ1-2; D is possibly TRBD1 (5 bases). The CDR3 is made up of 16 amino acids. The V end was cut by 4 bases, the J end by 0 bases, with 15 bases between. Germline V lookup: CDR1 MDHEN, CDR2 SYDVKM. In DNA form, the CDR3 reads TGTGCCAGCAGTTCGCCGACGGGGGACTCTAACTATGGCTACACCTTC. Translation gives CASSSPTGDSNYGYTF.

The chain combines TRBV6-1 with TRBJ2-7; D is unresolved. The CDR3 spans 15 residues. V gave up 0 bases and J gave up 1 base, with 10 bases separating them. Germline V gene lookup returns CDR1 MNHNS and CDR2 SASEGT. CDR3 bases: TGTGCCAGCAGTGAAGCGCGGCTGTCGTCCTACGAGCAGTACTTC. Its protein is CASSEARLSSYEQYF.

The DNA of the CDR3 is TGTGCCAGCAGCCCGGGACTAGCGGGGCTCAATGAGCAGTTCTTC. It translates to CASSPGLAGLNEQFF. The J gene is TRBJ2-1, the V gene TRBV12-3 or TRBV12-4, with TRBD2 identical over 13 bases. The trim removed 6 bases at V and 6 bases at J, leaving 5 bases unmatched. The CDR3 has 15 amino acids.

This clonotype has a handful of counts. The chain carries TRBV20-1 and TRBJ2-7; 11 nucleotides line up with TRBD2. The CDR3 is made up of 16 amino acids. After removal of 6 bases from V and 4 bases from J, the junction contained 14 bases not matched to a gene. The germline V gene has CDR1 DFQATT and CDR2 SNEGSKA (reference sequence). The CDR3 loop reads CSAGGLAETPFYEQYF. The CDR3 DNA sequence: TGCAGTGCCGGGGGACTAGCGGAGACCCCATTTTACGAGCAGTACTTC.

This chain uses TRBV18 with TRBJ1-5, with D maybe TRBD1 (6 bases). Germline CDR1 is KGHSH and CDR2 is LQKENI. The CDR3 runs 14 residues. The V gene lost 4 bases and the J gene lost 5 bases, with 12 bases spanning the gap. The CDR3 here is CASSLQGLDQPQHF. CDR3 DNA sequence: TGTGCCAGCTCACTTCAGGGGTTGGATCAGCCCCAGCATTTT.

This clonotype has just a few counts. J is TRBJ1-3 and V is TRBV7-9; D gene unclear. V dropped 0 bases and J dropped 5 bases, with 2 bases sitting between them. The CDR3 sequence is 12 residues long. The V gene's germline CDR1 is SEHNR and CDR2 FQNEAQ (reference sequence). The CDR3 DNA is TGTGCCAGCAGCTTAGCGCGAAACACCATATATTTT. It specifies CASSLARNTIYF.

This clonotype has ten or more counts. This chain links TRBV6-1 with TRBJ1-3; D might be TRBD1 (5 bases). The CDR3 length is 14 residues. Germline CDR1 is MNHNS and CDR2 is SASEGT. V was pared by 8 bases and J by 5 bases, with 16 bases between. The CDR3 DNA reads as TGTGCCAGCGCGTGGGGGTTGGATCGAAACACCATATATTTT. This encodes CASAWGLDRNTIYF.

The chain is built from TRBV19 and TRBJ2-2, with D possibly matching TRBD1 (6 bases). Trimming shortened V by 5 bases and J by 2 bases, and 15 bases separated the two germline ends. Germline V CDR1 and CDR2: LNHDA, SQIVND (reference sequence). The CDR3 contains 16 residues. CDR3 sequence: CASSLLADSNTGELFF. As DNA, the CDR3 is TGTGCCAGTAGTCTCCTCGCGGACAGTAACACCGGGGAGCTGTTTTTT.

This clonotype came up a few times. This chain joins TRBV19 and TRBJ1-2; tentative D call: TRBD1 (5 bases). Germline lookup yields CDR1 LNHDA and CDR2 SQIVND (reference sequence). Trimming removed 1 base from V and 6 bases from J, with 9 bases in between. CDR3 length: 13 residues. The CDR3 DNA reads TGTGCCAGTAGTATAGGCAGGGACCATGGCTACACCTTC. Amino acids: CASSIGRDHGYTF.

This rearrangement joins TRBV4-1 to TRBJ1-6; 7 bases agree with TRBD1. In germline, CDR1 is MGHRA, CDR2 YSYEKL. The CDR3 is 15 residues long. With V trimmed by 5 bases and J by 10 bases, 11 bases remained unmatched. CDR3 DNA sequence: TGCGCCAGCAGCGAACAGGGGACTTTTGGATCACCCCTCCACTTT. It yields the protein CASSEQGTFGSPLHF.

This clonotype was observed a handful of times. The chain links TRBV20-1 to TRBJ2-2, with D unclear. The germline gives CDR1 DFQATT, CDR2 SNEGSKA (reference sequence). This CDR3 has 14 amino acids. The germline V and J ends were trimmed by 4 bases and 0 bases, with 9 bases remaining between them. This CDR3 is CSAIDGANTGELFF. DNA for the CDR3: TGCAGTGCTATCGACGGAGCGAACACCGGGGAGCTGTTTTTT.

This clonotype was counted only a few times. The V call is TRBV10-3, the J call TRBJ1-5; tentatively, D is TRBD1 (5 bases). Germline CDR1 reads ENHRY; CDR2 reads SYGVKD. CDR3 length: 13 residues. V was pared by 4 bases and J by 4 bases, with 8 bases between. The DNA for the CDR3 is TGTGCCATCAGTGGACAGAGAAATCAGCCCCAGCATTTT. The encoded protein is CAISGQRNQPQHF.

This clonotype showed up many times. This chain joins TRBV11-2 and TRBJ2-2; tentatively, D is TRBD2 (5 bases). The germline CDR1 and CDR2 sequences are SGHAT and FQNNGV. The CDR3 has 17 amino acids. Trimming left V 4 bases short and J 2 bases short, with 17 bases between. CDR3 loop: CASSSNYRDLNTGELFF. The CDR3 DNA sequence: TGTGCCAGCAGCTCGAATTACCGGGATCTTAACACCGGGGAGCTGTTTTTT.

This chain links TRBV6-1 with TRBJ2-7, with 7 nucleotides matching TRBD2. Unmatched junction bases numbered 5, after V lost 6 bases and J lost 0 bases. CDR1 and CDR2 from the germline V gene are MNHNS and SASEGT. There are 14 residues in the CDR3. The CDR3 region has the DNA TGTGCCAGCAGCCTTGGACTAGACTCCTACGAGCAGTACTTC. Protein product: CASSLGLDSYEQYF.

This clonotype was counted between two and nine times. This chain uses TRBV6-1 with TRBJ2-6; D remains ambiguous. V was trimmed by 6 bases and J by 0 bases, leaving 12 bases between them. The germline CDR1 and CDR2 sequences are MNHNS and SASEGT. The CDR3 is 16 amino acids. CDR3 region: CASSRADNSGANVLTF. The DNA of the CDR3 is TGTGCCAGCAGCCGAGCAGACAACTCTGGGGCCAACGTCCTGACTTTC.

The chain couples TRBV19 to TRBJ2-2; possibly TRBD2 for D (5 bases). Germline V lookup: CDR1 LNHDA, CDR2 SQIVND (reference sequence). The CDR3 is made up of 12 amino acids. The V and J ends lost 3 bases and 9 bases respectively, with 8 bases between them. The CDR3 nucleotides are TGTGCCAGTAGTATCGGGGTTCGGGAGCTGTTTTTT. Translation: CASSIGVRELFF.

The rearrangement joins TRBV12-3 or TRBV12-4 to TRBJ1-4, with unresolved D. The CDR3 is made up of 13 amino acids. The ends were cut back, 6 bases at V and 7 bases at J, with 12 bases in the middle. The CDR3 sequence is CASRLKGREKLFF. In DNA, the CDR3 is TGTGCCAGCAGGCTTAAGGGTCGTGAAAAACTGTTTTTT.

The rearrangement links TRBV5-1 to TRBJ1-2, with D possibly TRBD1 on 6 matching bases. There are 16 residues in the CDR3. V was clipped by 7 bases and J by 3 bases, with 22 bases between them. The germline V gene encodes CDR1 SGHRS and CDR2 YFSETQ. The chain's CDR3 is CASGTSFGQYYYGYTF. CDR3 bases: TGCGCCAGCGGCACCTCCTTTGGACAGTACTACTATGGCTACACCTTC.

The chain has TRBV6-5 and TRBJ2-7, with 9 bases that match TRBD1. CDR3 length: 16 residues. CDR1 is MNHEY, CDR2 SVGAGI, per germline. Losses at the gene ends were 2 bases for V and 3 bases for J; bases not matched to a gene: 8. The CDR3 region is CASSYPTTGGVYEQYF. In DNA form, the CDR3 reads TGTGCCAGCAGTTACCCCACGACAGGGGGTGTCTACGAGCAGTACTTC.

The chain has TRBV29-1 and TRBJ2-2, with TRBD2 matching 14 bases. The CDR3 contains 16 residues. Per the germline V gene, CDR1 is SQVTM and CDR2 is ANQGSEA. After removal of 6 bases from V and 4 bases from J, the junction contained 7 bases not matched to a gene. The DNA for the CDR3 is TGCAGCGTAGGGACTAGCGGGAGTTTGAGCACCGGGGAGCTGTTTTTT. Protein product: CSVGTSGSLSTGELFF.

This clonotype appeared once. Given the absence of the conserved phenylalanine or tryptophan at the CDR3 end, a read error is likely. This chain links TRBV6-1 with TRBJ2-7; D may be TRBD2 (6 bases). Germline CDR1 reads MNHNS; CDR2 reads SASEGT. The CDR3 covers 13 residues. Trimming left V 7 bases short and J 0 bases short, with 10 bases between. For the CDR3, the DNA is TGTGCCAGCAATGGCGGGAACTCCTACGAGCAGTACCTC. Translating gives CASNGGNSYEQYL.

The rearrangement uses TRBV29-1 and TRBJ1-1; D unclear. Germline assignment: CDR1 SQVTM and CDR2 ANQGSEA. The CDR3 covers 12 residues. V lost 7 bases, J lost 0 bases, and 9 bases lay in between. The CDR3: CSADPMNTEAFF. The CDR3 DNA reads TGCAGCGCCGACCCGATGAACACTGAAGCTTTCTTT.

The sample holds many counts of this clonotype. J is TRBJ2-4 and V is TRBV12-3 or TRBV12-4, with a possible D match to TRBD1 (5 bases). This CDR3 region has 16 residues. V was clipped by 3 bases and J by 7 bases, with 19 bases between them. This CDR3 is CASSFAGASGFNIQYF. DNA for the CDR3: TGTGCCAGCAGTTTCGCTGGGGCCTCCGGGTTTAACATTCAGTACTTC.

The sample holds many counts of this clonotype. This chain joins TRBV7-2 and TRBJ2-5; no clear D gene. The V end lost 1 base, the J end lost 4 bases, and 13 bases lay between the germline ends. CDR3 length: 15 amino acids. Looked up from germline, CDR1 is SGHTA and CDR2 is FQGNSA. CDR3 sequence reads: CASSLGPVKGETQYF. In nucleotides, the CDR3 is TGTGCCAGCAGCTTAGGGCCGGTAAAAGGAGAGACCCAGTACTTC.

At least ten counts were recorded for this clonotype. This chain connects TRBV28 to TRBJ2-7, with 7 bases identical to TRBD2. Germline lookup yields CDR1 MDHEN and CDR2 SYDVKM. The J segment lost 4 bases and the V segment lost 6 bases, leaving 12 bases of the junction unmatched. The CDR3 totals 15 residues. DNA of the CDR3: TGTGCCAGCAGACCCAGTCGCGGGAGATCATACGAGCAGTACTTC. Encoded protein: CASRPSRGRSYEQYF. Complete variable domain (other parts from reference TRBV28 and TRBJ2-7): DVKVTQSSRYLVKRTGEKVFLECVQDMDHENMFWYRQDPGLGLRLIYFSYDVKMKEKGDIPEGYSVSREKKERFSLILESASTNQTSMYLCASRPSRGRSYEQYFGPGTRLTVT.

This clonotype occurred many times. DNA of the CDR3: TGTGCCAGCAGCTTAGGGGGGGGACCTCGAGACCCCTACGAGCAGTACTTC. Translating it yields CASSLGGGPRDPYEQYF. The V call is TRBV11-1, the J call TRBJ2-7; 7 bases agree with TRBD2. Germline lookup yields CDR1 SGHAT and CDR2 FQDESV (reference sequence). This CDR3 has 17 residues. V shed 1 base, J shed 2 bases, and the junction held 11 bases outside the gene matches.